This T cell receptor (beta chain) was obtained from a study of blood T cell repertoires in COVID-19. The wider study: The United States, Italy and Spain provided the acute and convalescent COVID-19 samples. The cDNA or gDNA used as material had been derived from T cells, B-cell-depleted T cells, or PBMCs.

Original handling: How many nucleated cells were present was estimated from reference gene primer amplification. Profiling relied on immunoSEQ multiplex PCR, and the TCRdb table lists in-frame clones only, not all of them. V, J and clone size reflect that table, while D and trimming were determined from the DNA. The data show 250,000 to 300,000 clones, with 75% to 90% seen just once and under 15% held by the top ten. Germline assignment: CDR1 ENHRY and CDR2 SYGVKD. Trimming took 2 bases from V and 7 from J; bases not matched to a gene: 5. The CDR3 has 15 residues. The sequencing sample was made of peripheral blood. The gene calls are TRBV10-3 and TRBJ2-1, with 10 bases matching TRBD2. This receptor was identified in a woman in her sixties or seventies with acute or convalescent COVID-19. The CDR3 protein is CAISEPLAGLNEQFF. The CDR3 bases are TGTGCCATCAGTGAGCCACTAGCGGGACTGAATGAGCAGTTCTTC.